This entry concerns a single T cell receptor beta chain. The antigen is unknown. For TCR beta, cDNA was produced by 5'RACE template switching with UMIs. Reanalyzing the 5' RACE reads, TCRdb keeps one entry per CDR3 protein, without DNA. The sample spans about 370,000 distinct CDR3 sequences; the ten largest clones claim about 10%. This sample is drawn from a study of T cells expressing NK-cell markers. Study-level findings and limits: CD8+ T cells in over 5 donors included dominant NKG2C+ clonotypes at roughly 1.0-7.0%.

Germline CDR1 and CDR2: SQVTM and ANQGSEA. CDR3 size: 13 residues. The chain recombines TRBV29-1 with TRBJ1-1. The TCR sequence derives from a woman aged 45-65 years in good health. Sequencing was done on a sample of blood T cells: a sorted CD56 or NKG2C T cell subset, CD4+ or CD8+ T cells, or bulk PBMC T cells (not recorded which). This CDR3 is CSVVRGKDTEAFF. Full variable domain (missing parts from reference TRBV29-1 and TRBJ1-1): SAVISQKPSRDICQRGTSLTIQCQVDSQVTMMFWYRQQPGQSLTLIATANQGSEATYESGFVIDKFPISRPNLTFSTLTVSNMSPEDSSIYLCSVVRGKDTEAFFGQGTRLTVV.